This TCR beta chain was sequenced in a study of cytomegalovirus exposure and HLA in healthy donors. A word on this clone: Antigen: not known.

The PCR made use of 60 Vbeta and 13 Jbeta primers. The table came from immunoSEQ multiplex PCR; TCRdb's copy has only in-frame clones and leaves some out. The data contain 170,000 or so clones, roughly 79% of them singletons. Broader study findings: Researchers reported from a later analysis that most CMV-associated TCR beta chains appeared HLA-restricted.

This sequence originates from a male donor in good health and CMV-seronegative. Sequenced sample: PBMCs.

The CDR3 nucleotides are TGTGCCAGCAGGCCGGGCCTCGCGATCGAGGGGCTGTTTTTT. Translating it yields CASRPGLAIEGLFF. The genes are TRBV6-5 and TRBJ2-2; tentatively, D is TRBD2 (5 bases). Germline CDR1 MNHEY, CDR2 SVGAGI. Trimming removed 6 bases from V and 13 bases from J, with 21 bases in between. CDR3 length equals 14 residues.